This is a list of T cell receptor beta chains from one sample in a study of blood T cells in healthy people across ages. TCRdb analysed the 5' RACE reads with MiXCR anew, one entry per CDR3 protein. The data show over 1,500,000 distinct CDR3 sequences, around 40% seen once. The sequencing input was blood. Receptor source: a human donor in good health. Each CDR3 is given with its conserved first and last residue. D genes are given only for firm matches. A row's size may be missing; if present it is once, few, many or a size class.

v_gene: TRBV25-1; len: 15; d_gene: TRBD1; abundance: -; j_gene: TRBJ2-5; CDR3aa: CASRYGTAIKETQYF; CDR3nt: TGTGCCAGCAGATACGGGACAGCGATAAAAGAGACCCAGTACTTC
v_gene: TRBV19; len: 15; d_gene: TRBD2; abundance: -; j_gene: TRBJ2-5; CDR3aa: CASSYRTSRQETQYF; CDR3nt: TGTGCCAGTAGCTACCGGACTAGCAGACAAGAGACCCAGTACTTC
v_gene: TRBV12-3/TRBV12-4; len: 12; d_gene: TRBD1; abundance: once; j_gene: TRBJ1-1; CDR3aa: CASSFRDSKAFF; CDR3nt: TGTGCCAGCAGCTTCCGGGACAGCAAAGCTTTCTTT
v_gene: TRBV7-6; len: 16; d_gene: TRBD1; abundance: -; j_gene: TRBJ2-7; CDR3aa: CASSLEGGQGRNEQYF; CDR3nt: TGTGCCAGCAGCTTAGAGGGGGGACAGGGGAGGAACGAGCAGTACTTC
v_gene: TRBV2; len: 12; d_gene: -; abundance: -; j_gene: TRBJ1-5; CDR3aa: CASLGEGPPQHF; CDR3nt: TGTGCCAGCCTAGGGGAGGGCCCGCCCCAGCATTTT
v_gene: TRBV7-2; len: 16; d_gene: TRBD1; abundance: -; j_gene: TRBJ1-5; CDR3aa: CASSLGQGSGNQPQHF; CDR3nt: TGTGCCAGCAGCTTAGGACAGGGGAGCGGCAATCAGCCCCAGCATTTT
v_gene: TRBV28; len: 16; d_gene: TRBD2; abundance: -; j_gene: TRBJ2-3; CDR3aa: CASSLSAGGGLDTQYF; CDR3nt: TGTGCCAGCAGTTTAAGTGCGGGGGGGGGCCTAGATACGCAGTATTTT
v_gene: TRBV20-1; len: 14; d_gene: -; abundance: once; j_gene: TRBJ2-3; CDR3aa: CSANDLLSTDTQYF; CDR3nt: TGCAGTGCTAATGATCTTCTTAGCACAGATACGCAGTATTTT
v_gene: TRBV6-5; len: 14; d_gene: -; abundance: -; j_gene: TRBJ2-7; CDR3aa: CASSPNGDTYEQYF; CDR3nt: TGTGCCAGCAGCCCAAACGGGGATACCTACGAGCAGTACTTC
v_gene: TRBV6-2/TRBV6-3; len: 15; d_gene: -; abundance: few; j_gene: TRBJ1-5; CDR3aa: CASSYSILSDQPQHF; CDR3nt: TGTGCCAGCAGTTACTCGATTCTCAGCGATCAGCCCCAGCATTTT
v_gene: TRBV7-9; len: 15; d_gene: TRBD2; abundance: -; j_gene: TRBJ2-1; CDR3aa: CASSFGRGVSNEQFF; CDR3nt: TGTGCCAGCAGCTTCGGCCGGGGGGTTTCCAATGAGCAGTTCTTC
v_gene: TRBV7-2; len: 16; d_gene: TRBD1; abundance: -; j_gene: TRBJ2-5; CDR3aa: CASSPFPGTVQETQYF; CDR3nt: TGTGCCAGCAGCCCCTTCCCCGGGACAGTACAAGAGACCCAGTACTTC
v_gene: TRBV29-1; len: 13; d_gene: TRBD1; abundance: -; j_gene: TRBJ1-1; CDR3aa: CSVGAGGNTEAFF; CDR3nt: TGCAGCGTTGGGGCAGGGGGTAACACTGAAGCTTTCTTT
v_gene: TRBV20-1; len: 15; d_gene: -; abundance: -; j_gene: TRBJ2-7; CDR3aa: CSAEPGHGANYEQYF; CDR3nt: TGCAGTGCTGAACCGGGACATGGGGCGAACTACGAGCAGTACTTC
v_gene: TRBV6-2/TRBV6-3; len: 16; d_gene: -; abundance: -; j_gene: TRBJ2-1; CDR3aa: CASSYGGVGARDEQFF; CDR3nt: TGTGCCAGCAGTTACGGAGGGGTGGGCGCCAGAGATGAGCAGTTCTTC
v_gene: TRBV7-3; len: 15; d_gene: -; abundance: once; j_gene: TRBJ2-2; CDR3aa: CASSQEGRNTGELFF; CDR3nt: TGTGCCAGCAGCCAAGAGGGCCGAAACACCGGGGAGCTGTTTTTT
v_gene: TRBV20-1; len: 14; d_gene: -; abundance: -; j_gene: TRBJ2-3; CDR3aa: CSARSGSSTDTQYF; CDR3nt: TGCAGTGCTAGATCGGGTTCGAGCACAGATACGCAGTATTTT
v_gene: TRBV7-2; len: 14; d_gene: -; abundance: -; j_gene: TRBJ2-5; CDR3aa: CASSLERGEATQYF; CDR3nt: TGTGCCAGCAGCTTAGAGAGGGGGGAAGCGACCCAGTACTTC
v_gene: TRBV18; len: 16; d_gene: -; abundance: -; j_gene: TRBJ2-5; CDR3aa: CASSPQIGGGEETQYF; CDR3nt: TGTGCCAGCTCACCACAAATAGGAGGCGGGGAAGAGACCCAGTACTTC
v_gene: TRBV6-6; len: 16; d_gene: -; abundance: -; j_gene: TRBJ2-7; CDR3aa: CASRRQALGNSYEQYF; CDR3nt: TGTGCCAGCAGAAGACAGGCCCTAGGCAACTCCTACGAGCAGTACTTC
v_gene: TRBV12-3/TRBV12-4; len: 13; d_gene: -; abundance: few; j_gene: TRBJ2-5; CDR3aa: CASSLTMRETQYF; CDR3nt: TGTGCCAGCAGTCTAACAATGCGGGAGACCCAGTACTTC
v_gene: TRBV5-1; len: 15; d_gene: TRBD1; abundance: many; j_gene: TRBJ1-4; CDR3aa: CASSFTGTGEEKLFF; CDR3nt: TGCGCCAGCAGCTTTACCGGGACAGGGGAGGAAAAACTGTTTTTT